The 4 T cell receptor beta chains listed next were all sequenced from one sample in a study of shared clonotypes between healthy human individuals. Profiling relied on immunoSEQ multiplex PCR, and the TCRdb table lists in-frame clones only, not all of them. The table includes 2 million to 3 million clones, 93% detected once. The sequenced sample consisted of naive CD4+ T cells from PBMCs. Specified subset: CD45RA+ positively selected. These receptors were collected from a man aged 18 to 35 in good health. Some clones in this sample may be carry-over from other donors' samples.

The genes are TRBV5-5 and TRBJ2-1, with unresolved D. Per the germline V gene, CDR1 is SGHKS and CDR2 is YYEKEE (reference sequence). V lost 4 bases to trimming and J lost 0 bases, with 11 bases between them. CDR3 size: 15 residues. The CDR3 DNA follows: TGTGCCAGCAGCCAGATCGCGACCTCCTACAATGAGCAGTTCTTC. This encodes CASSQIATSYNEQFF.

In this sample, this clone turned up once. This sequence joins TRBV2 and TRBJ2-7; TRBD1 agrees at 10 bases. Germline CDR1 is SNHLY and CDR2 is FYNNEI. The CDR3 runs to 13 residues. The ends lost 11 bases at V and 4 bases at J; junction bases unmatched: 8. The CDR3 protein is CAGRDRGGYEQYF. For the CDR3, the DNA is TGTGCCGGCCGGGACAGGGGAGGATACGAGCAGTACTTC.

The rearrangement links TRBV19 to TRBJ2-5; D is perhaps TRBD2 (6 bases). Trimming shortened V by 8 bases and J by 2 bases, and 12 bases separated the two germline ends. The germline CDR1 and CDR2 sequences are LNHDA and SQIVND (reference sequence). CDR3 size: 13 residues. The CDR3 spells CASHARGQETQYF. For the CDR3, the DNA is TGTGCCAGTCATGCTCGGGGGCAAGAGACCCAGTACTTC.

V and J are TRBV6-1 and TRBJ2-3, with TRBD2 matching 10 bases. The germline V gene encodes CDR1 MNHNS and CDR2 SASEGT. V shed 1 base, J shed 4 bases, and the junction held 8 bases outside the gene matches. The CDR3 is made up of 17 amino acids. This CDR3 reads CASSEGASGSRSDTQYF. CDR3 DNA: TGTGCCAGCAGTGAAGGGGCTAGCGGGAGCAGGTCAGATACGCAGTATTTT.